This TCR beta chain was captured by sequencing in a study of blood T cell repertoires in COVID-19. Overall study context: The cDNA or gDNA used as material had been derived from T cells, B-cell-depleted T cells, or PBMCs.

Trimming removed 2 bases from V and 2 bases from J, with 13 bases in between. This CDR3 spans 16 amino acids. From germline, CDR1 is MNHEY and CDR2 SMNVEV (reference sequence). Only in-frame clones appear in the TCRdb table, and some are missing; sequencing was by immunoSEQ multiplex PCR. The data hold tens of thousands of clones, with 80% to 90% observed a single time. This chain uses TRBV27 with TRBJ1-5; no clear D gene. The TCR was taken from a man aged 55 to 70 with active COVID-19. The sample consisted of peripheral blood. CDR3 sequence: CASSLLGSEGNQPQHF. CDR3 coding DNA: TGTGCCAGCAGTTTACTCGGGTCCGAGGGCAATCAGCCCCAGCATTTT.